This is a list of T cell receptor beta chains from one sample in a study of early T cells in non-severe SARS-CoV-2 infection. Each CDR3 protein is one row after TCRdb ran MiXCR on the 5' RACE reads. The profile covers 20,000 to 30,000 distinct CDR3 sequences, with 4% to 6% appearing a single time and 4% taken by the ten largest. The material sequenced was whole blood. These receptors all stem from an adult who was a healthcare worker with PCR-confirmed SARS-CoV-2 infection or an uninfected control (not recorded which). CDR3s include the opening cysteine and the closing phenylalanine or tryptophan. The D gene is left open where the match is weak. Size is omitted from some rows. Given values are once, few, many or a class for expanded clones.

abundance: many; d_gene: NA; j_gene: TRBJ1-1; v_gene: TRBV3-1; CDR3aa: CASSQLETGLGAEAFF; CDR3nt: TGTGCCAGCAGCCAACTTGAAACAGGCCTAGGGGCTGAAGCTTTCTTT
abundance: few; d_gene: NA; j_gene: TRBJ2-2; v_gene: TRBV6-1; CDR3aa: CASKTGNLGGELFF; CDR3nt: TGTGCCAGCAAAACAGGAAACTTGGGCGGGGAGCTGTTTTTT
abundance: many; d_gene: NA; j_gene: TRBJ2-3; v_gene: TRBV7-8; CDR3aa: CASSLAPRGSSTDTQYF; CDR3nt: TGTGCCAGCAGCTTAGCGCCTAGGGGCTCTAGCACAGATACGCAGTATTTT
abundance: NA; d_gene: NA; j_gene: TRBJ1-1; v_gene: TRBV7-2; CDR3aa: CASSPSQGLVTEAFF; CDR3nt: TGTGCCAGCAGCCCAAGCCAGGGGCTAGTCACTGAAGCTTTCTTT
abundance: many; d_gene: NA; j_gene: TRBJ1-3; v_gene: TRBV7-2; CDR3aa: CASSLQSGSGNTIYF; CDR3nt: TGTGCCAGCAGCTTACAGTCCGGGTCTGGAAACACCATATATTTT
abundance: many; d_gene: NA; j_gene: TRBJ2-1; v_gene: TRBV5-4; CDR3aa: CASSGDREPYNEQFF; CDR3nt: TGTGCCAGCAGCGGTGACAGAGAACCCTACAATGAGCAGTTCTTC
abundance: many; d_gene: NA; j_gene: TRBJ1-1; v_gene: TRBV3-1; CDR3aa: CASSQRVPSTEAFF; CDR3nt: TGTGCCAGCAGCCAAAGGGTCCCGAGCACTGAAGCTTTCTTT
abundance: NA; d_gene: NA; j_gene: TRBJ1-1; v_gene: TRBV7-2; CDR3aa: CASSFGGMSTEAFF; CDR3nt: TGTGCCAGCAGCTTTGGGGGGATGAGCACTGAAGCTTTCTTT
abundance: NA; d_gene: TRBD2; j_gene: TRBJ2-3; v_gene: TRBV10-3; CDR3aa: CAISRRLAGGSDTQYF; CDR3nt: TGTGCCATCAGCCGCCGACTAGCGGGGGGGAGTGATACGCAGTATTTT
abundance: many; d_gene: NA; j_gene: TRBJ1-5; v_gene: TRBV6-1; CDR3aa: CASSERGHNQPQHF; CDR3nt: TGTGCCAGCAGTGAGAGGGGACATAATCAGCCCCAGCATTTT
abundance: NA; d_gene: NA; j_gene: TRBJ1-4; v_gene: TRBV19; CDR3aa: CASSIGQGSEKLFF; CDR3nt: TGTGCCAGTAGTATCGGGCAGGGGAGTGAAAAACTGTTTTTT
abundance: many; d_gene: TRBD1; j_gene: TRBJ1-1; v_gene: TRBV13; CDR3aa: CASSPGQGWSEAFF; CDR3nt: TGTGCCAGCAGCCCAGGACAGGGATGGAGCGAAGCTTTCTTT
abundance: few; d_gene: NA; j_gene: TRBJ1-1; v_gene: TRBV3-1; CDR3aa: CASSQGRTDGSNTEAFF; CDR3nt: TGTGCCAGCAGCCAGGGGAGAACCGATGGATCGAACACTGAAGCTTTCTTT
abundance: many; d_gene: NA; j_gene: TRBJ2-2; v_gene: TRBV6-2/TRBV6-3; CDR3aa: CASSDDSSGELFF; CDR3nt: TGTGCCAGCAGTGACGACAGCTCCGGGGAGCTGTTTTTT
abundance: few; d_gene: NA; j_gene: TRBJ2-3; v_gene: TRBV24-1; CDR3aa: CATSTRATSTDTQYF; CDR3nt: TGTGCCACCAGTACGAGGGCTACGTCCACAGATACGCAGTATTTT
abundance: many; d_gene: NA; j_gene: TRBJ2-7; v_gene: TRBV4-1; CDR3aa: CASSQGIGTYEQYF; CDR3nt: TGCGCCAGCAGCCAAGGCATCGGGACCTACGAGCAGTACTTC
abundance: many; d_gene: NA; j_gene: TRBJ2-5; v_gene: TRBV2; CDR3aa: CASSVGSPRETQYF; CDR3nt: TGTGCCAGCAGTGTAGGGTCCCCCAGGGAGACCCAGTACTTC
abundance: NA; d_gene: NA; j_gene: TRBJ2-3; v_gene: TRBV3-1; CDR3aa: CASSQERLPDTQYF; CDR3nt: TGTGCCAGCAGCCAAGAGAGGCTTCCAGATACGCAGTATTTT
abundance: NA; d_gene: NA; j_gene: TRBJ2-4; v_gene: TRBV7-2; CDR3aa: CASSLSGLAYDIQYF; CDR3nt: TGTGCCAGCAGCCTATCCGGGCTAGCGTACGACATTCAGTACTTC
abundance: once; d_gene: NA; j_gene: TRBJ2-3; v_gene: TRBV20-1; CDR3aa: CSAKFPGARGTDTQYF; CDR3nt: TGCAGTGCCAAATTCCCAGGGGCTAGGGGCACAGATACGCAGTATTTT
abundance: few; d_gene: TRBD1; j_gene: TRBJ2-2; v_gene: TRBV5-4; CDR3aa: CASSFDRVVTGELFF; CDR3nt: TGTGCCAGCAGCTTCGACAGGGTAGTAACCGGGGAGCTGTTTTTT
abundance: many; d_gene: NA; j_gene: TRBJ2-2; v_gene: TRBV7-3; CDR3aa: CASSPTLTGELFF; CDR3nt: TGTGCCAGCAGCCCTACCCTCACCGGGGAGCTGTTTTTT
abundance: few; d_gene: NA; j_gene: TRBJ2-5; v_gene: TRBV27; CDR3aa: CASSSSIVPGTQYF; CDR3nt: TGTGCCAGCAGTTCCTCGATAGTACCCGGGACCCAGTACTTC
abundance: many; d_gene: NA; j_gene: TRBJ1-5; v_gene: TRBV10-3; CDR3aa: CATRDSNSNQPQHF; CDR3nt: TGTGCCACCCGTGATAGCAATAGCAATCAGCCCCAGCATTTT
abundance: many; d_gene: TRBD1; j_gene: TRBJ1-4; v_gene: TRBV29-1; CDR3aa: CSVDTDRAGKLFF; CDR3nt: TGCAGCGTTGATACCGACAGGGCGGGAAAACTGTTTTTT
abundance: medium-sized; d_gene: NA; j_gene: TRBJ1-4; v_gene: TRBV10-3; CDR3aa: CAISESGSAKEKLFF; CDR3nt: TGTGCCATCAGTGAGTCGGGCAGTGCTAAGGAAAAACTGTTTTTT
abundance: many; d_gene: NA; j_gene: TRBJ2-7; v_gene: TRBV11-2; CDR3aa: CASSLDSSYEQYF; CDR3nt: TGTGCCAGCAGCTTAGACAGCTCCTACGAGCAGTACTTC
abundance: many; d_gene: TRBD1; j_gene: TRBJ2-1; v_gene: TRBV3-1; CDR3aa: CASSQRTGQGIGEQFF; CDR3nt: TGTGCCAGCAGCCAGCGGACCGGACAGGGCATAGGTGAGCAGTTCTTC
abundance: many; d_gene: NA; j_gene: TRBJ2-7; v_gene: TRBV18; CDR3aa: CASSPRGPYEQYF; CDR3nt: TGTGCCAGCTCACCACGGGGACCCTACGAGCAGTACTTC
abundance: many; d_gene: TRBD1; j_gene: TRBJ2-4; v_gene: TRBV12-3/TRBV12-4; CDR3aa: CASSPGQGMKNIQYF; CDR3nt: TGTGCCAGCAGTCCGGGACAGGGGATGAAAAACATTCAGTACTTC
abundance: many; d_gene: NA; j_gene: TRBJ2-1; v_gene: TRBV12-3/TRBV12-4; CDR3aa: CASILGGALYNEQFF; CDR3nt: TGTGCCAGCATCTTGGGGGGGGCCCTCTACAATGAGCAGTTCTTC
abundance: many; d_gene: NA; j_gene: TRBJ2-5; v_gene: TRBV5-1; CDR3aa: CASTADNQETQYF; CDR3nt: TGCGCCAGCACGGCAGACAACCAAGAGACCCAGTACTTC
abundance: many; d_gene: NA; j_gene: TRBJ2-7; v_gene: TRBV4-3; CDR3aa: CASSMSGGSSYEQYF; CDR3nt: TGCGCCAGCAGCATGAGTGGGGGCTCCTCCTACGAGCAGTACTTC
abundance: few; d_gene: TRBD1; j_gene: TRBJ2-5; v_gene: TRBV7-9; CDR3aa: CASSSGQGVQETQYF; CDR3nt: TGTGCCAGCAGCTCCGGACAGGGAGTACAAGAGACCCAGTACTTC
abundance: many; d_gene: TRBD1; j_gene: TRBJ1-1; v_gene: TRBV12-3/TRBV12-4; CDR3aa: CASTTGDGNTEAFF; CDR3nt: TGTGCCAGCACCACAGGGGACGGGAACACTGAAGCTTTCTTT
abundance: many; d_gene: NA; j_gene: TRBJ2-1; v_gene: TRBV7-2; CDR3aa: CASSLVTSPVNEQFF; CDR3nt: TGTGCCAGCAGCTTAGTAACTAGCCCGGTCAATGAGCAGTTCTTC
abundance: many; d_gene: NA; j_gene: TRBJ1-5; v_gene: TRBV10-3; CDR3aa: CAISELAQSNQPQHF; CDR3nt: TGTGCCATCAGTGAGTTGGCACAGAGCAATCAGCCCCAGCATTTT
abundance: many; d_gene: TRBD2; j_gene: TRBJ2-5; v_gene: TRBV11-2; CDR3aa: CASSFLAGVETQYF; CDR3nt: TGTGCCAGCAGCTTCCTAGCGGGGGTAGAGACCCAGTACTTC
abundance: many; d_gene: NA; j_gene: TRBJ2-3; v_gene: TRBV11-2; CDR3aa: CASSFQSEIWDTQYF; CDR3nt: TGTGCCAGCAGCTTTCAGTCGGAAATTTGGGATACGCAGTATTTT
abundance: medium-sized; d_gene: TRBD1; j_gene: TRBJ2-5; v_gene: TRBV9; CDR3aa: CASSPTGGTLQETQYF; CDR3nt: TGTGCCAGCAGCCCGACAGGGGGCACCTTACAAGAGACCCAGTACTTC
abundance: NA; d_gene: NA; j_gene: TRBJ1-1; v_gene: TRBV10-3; CDR3aa: CAISQSEGGTEAFF; CDR3nt: TGTGCCATCAGCCAGTCCGAGGGGGGGACTGAAGCTTTCTTT
abundance: NA; d_gene: NA; j_gene: TRBJ2-1; v_gene: TRBV5-6; CDR3aa: CASSLVLANEQFF; CDR3nt: TGTGCCAGCAGCTTGGTGCTCGCCAATGAGCAGTTCTTC
abundance: NA; d_gene: NA; j_gene: TRBJ2-5; v_gene: TRBV7-2; CDR3aa: CASSLGGRRQETQYF; CDR3nt: TGTGCCAGCAGCCTCGGCGGCAGGCGACAAGAGACCCAGTACTTC